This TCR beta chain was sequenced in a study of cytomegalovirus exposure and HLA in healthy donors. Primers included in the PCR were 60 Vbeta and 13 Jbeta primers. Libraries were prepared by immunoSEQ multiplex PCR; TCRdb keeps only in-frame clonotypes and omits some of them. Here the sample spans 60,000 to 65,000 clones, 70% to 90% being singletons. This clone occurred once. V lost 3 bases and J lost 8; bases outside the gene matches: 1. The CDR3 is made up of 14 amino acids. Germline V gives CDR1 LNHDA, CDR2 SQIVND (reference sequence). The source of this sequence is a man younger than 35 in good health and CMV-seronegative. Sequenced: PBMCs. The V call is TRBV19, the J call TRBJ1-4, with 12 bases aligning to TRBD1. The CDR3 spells CASSIGTGGEKLFF. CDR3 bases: TGTGCCAGTAGTATCGGGACAGGGGGCGAAAAACTGTTTTTT.